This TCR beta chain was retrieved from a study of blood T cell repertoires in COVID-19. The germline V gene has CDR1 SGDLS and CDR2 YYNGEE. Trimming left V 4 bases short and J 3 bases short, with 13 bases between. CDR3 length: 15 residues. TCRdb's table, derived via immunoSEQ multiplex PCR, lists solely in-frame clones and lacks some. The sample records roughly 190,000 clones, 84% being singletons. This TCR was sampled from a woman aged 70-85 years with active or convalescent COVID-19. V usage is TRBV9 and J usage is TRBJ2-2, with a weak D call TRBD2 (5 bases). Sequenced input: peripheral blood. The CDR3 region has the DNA TGTGCCAGCAGCTCTTTGGTGGGAGACACCGGGGAGCTGTTTTTT. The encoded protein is CASSSLVGDTGELFF.